Listed below are T cell receptor beta chains from one sample, sequenced in a study of CD8 T cells in ankylosing spondylitis. TCRdb re-called the 5' RACE reads with MiXCR, one entry per CDR3 protein. The sample carries approximately 540,000 distinct CDR3 sequences, about 13% recorded once. Sequenced sample: blood, either unsorted or a sorted T cell fraction (not recorded which). Receptors originate from a male donor with ankylosing spondylitis. Both conserved end residues are part of each CDR3. A D gene is named only where the DNA matches it firmly. Size values are once, few and many counts, or a class for expanded clones, and some rows have none.

TRBV20-1	few	TRBJ1-2	TRBD1	CSARVGRQGGYGYTF	TGCAGTGCTAGAGTGGGTCGGCAGGGGGGCTATGGCTACACCTTC
TRBV4-2	many	TRBJ2-7	TRBD2	CASSQDWLAEGEQYF	TGTGCCAGCAGCCAAGATTGGCTAGCGGAGGGCGAGCAGTACTTC
TRBV5-1	many	TRBJ2-4	-	CASSLEGGSGDIQYF	TGCGCCAGCAGCTTGGAAGGAGGGAGCGGCGACATTCAGTACTTC
TRBV19	-	TRBJ1-1	TRBD1	CASRGYGTGTFF	TGTGCCAGTAGGGGTTACGGGACAGGGACTTTCTTT
TRBV5-1	-	TRBJ1-3	TRBD1	CASSIRTGDGNTIYF	TGCGCCAGCAGCATCCGGACAGGCGATGGAAACACCATATATTTT
TRBV7-7	-	TRBJ2-3	-	CATLGGVLTDTQYF	TGTGCCACCCTAGGGGGAGTCCTCACAGATACGCAGTATTTT
TRBV20-1	-	TRBJ1-1	-	CSARRRRSPPNTEAFF	TGCAGTGCTAGACGTCGTCGATCTCCCCCTAACACTGAAGCTTTCTTT
TRBV20-1	few	TRBJ1-2	-	CSAAPFYGYTF	TGCAGTGCCGCCCCCTTCTATGGCTACACCTTC
TRBV3-1	-	TRBJ1-2	-	CASSQVTGWGYTF	TGTGCCAGCAGCCAAGTGACAGGCTGGGGCTACACCTTC
TRBV3-1	-	TRBJ2-3	TRBD2	CASSYGTRTSGRDTQYF	TGTGCCAGCAGCTACGGAACTAGGACTAGCGGGAGGGATACGCAGTATTTT
TRBV7-8	-	TRBJ1-1	TRBD1	CASSQVRGRVTEAFF	TGTGCCAGCAGCCAAGTTAGGGGGCGGGTCACTGAAGCTTTCTTT
TRBV3-1	many	TRBJ2-1	TRBD1	CASSSGTGTYNEQFF	TGTGCCAGCAGCTCCGGGACAGGGACCTACAATGAGCAGTTCTTC
TRBV25-1	few	TRBJ2-1	TRBD2	CASSEWDSGELRNEQFF	TGTGCCAGCAGTGAATGGGATAGCGGGGAGTTGAGGAATGAGCAGTTCTTC
TRBV24-1	-	TRBJ2-1	-	CATSEGHGAPYNEQFF	TGTGCCACCAGCGAGGGACACGGGGCGCCGTACAATGAGCAGTTCTTC
TRBV7-9	few	TRBJ2-3	-	CAGGSVGNDTQYF	TGTGCCGGCGGTTCGGTAGGGAATGATACGCAGTATTTT
TRBV5-6	few	TRBJ1-5	-	CASSLRGREQPQHF	TGTGCCAGCAGCCTCCGGGGGAGAGAGCAGCCCCAGCATTTT
TRBV5-4	-	TRBJ1-2	-	CASSFWSGLNYGYTF	TGTGCCAGCAGCTTCTGGTCTGGGCTTAACTATGGCTACACCTTC
TRBV21-1	few	TRBJ1-1	-	CASSKPHGGGTEAFF	TGTGCCAGCAGCAAACCCCACGGAGGGGGCACTGAAGCTTTCTTT
TRBV7-2	-	TRBJ2-7	-	CASSLLPDDGFEQYF	TGTGCCAGCAGCTTACTCCCCGACGACGGGTTCGAGCAGTACTTC